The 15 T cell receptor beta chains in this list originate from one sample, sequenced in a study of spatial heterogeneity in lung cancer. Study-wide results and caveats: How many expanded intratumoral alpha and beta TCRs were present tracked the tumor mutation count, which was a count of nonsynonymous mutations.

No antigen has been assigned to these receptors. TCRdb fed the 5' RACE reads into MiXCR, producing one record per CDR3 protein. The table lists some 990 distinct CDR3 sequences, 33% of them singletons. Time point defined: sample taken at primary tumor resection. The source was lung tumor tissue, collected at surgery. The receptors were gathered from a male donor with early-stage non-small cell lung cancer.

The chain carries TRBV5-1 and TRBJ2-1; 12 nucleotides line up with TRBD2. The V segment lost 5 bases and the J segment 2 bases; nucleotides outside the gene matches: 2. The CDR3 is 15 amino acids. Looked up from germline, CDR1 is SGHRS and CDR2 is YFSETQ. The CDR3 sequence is CASRRTSGTYNEQFF. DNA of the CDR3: TGCGCCAGCAGGCGGACTAGCGGGACCTACAATGAGCAGTTCTTC.

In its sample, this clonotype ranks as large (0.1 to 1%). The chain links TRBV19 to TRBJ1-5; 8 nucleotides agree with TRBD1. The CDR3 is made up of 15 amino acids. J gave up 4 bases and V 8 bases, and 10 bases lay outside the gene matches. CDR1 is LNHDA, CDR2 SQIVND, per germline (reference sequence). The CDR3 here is CASGIEDRANQPQHF. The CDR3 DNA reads TGTGCCAGTGGGATCGAGGACAGGGCTAATCAGCCCCAGCATTTT. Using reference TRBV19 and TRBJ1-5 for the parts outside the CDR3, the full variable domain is DGGITQSPKYLFRKEGQNVTLSCEQNLNHDAMYWYRQDPGQGLRLIYYSQIVNDFQKGDIAEGYSVSREKKESFPLTVTSAQKNPTAFYLCASGIEDRANQPQHFGDGTRLSIL.

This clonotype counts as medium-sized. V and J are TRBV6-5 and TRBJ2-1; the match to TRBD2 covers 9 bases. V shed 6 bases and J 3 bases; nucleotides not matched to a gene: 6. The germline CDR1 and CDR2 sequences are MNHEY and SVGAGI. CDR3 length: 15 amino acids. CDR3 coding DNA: TGTGCCAGCAGAGTATGGACTAGCGACTACAATGAGCAGTTCTTC. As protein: CASRVWTSDYNEQFF.

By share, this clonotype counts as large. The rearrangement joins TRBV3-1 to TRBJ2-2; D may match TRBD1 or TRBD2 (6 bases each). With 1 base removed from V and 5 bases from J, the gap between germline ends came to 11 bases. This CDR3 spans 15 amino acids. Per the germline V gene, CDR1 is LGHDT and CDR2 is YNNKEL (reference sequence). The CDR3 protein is CASSQGGAGTGELFF. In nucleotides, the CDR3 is TGTGCCAGCAGCCAAGGGGGGGCTGGAACCGGGGAGCTGTTTTTT. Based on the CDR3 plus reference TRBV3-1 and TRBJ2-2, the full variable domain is DTAVSQTPKYLVTQMGNDKSIKCEQNLGHDTMYWYKQDSKKFLKIMFSYNNKELIINETVPNRFSPKSPDKAHLNLHINSLELGDSAVYFCASSQGGAGTGELFFGEGSRLTVL.

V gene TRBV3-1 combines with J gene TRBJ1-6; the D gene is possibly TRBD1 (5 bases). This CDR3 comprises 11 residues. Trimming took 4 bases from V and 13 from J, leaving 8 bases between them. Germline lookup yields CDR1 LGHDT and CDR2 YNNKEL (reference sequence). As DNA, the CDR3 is TGTGCCAGCAGCCTCCAGGGCCCCCTCCACTTT. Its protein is CASSLQGPLHF.

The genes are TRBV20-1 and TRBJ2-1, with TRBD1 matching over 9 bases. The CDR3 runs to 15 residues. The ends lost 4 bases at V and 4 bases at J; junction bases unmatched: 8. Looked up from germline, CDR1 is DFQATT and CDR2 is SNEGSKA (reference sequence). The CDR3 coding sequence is TGCAGTGCTACACAGGGGGCGACCTTATACAATGAGCAGTTCTTC. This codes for CSATQGATLYNEQFF.

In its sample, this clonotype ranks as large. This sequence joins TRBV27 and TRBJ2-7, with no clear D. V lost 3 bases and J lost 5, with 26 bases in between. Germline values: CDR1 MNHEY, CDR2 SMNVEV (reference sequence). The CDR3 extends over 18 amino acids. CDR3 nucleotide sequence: TGTGCCAGCAGTTTCTACACCGGGCCATACCCACCGGACCACGAGCAGTACTTC. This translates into CASSFYTGPYPPDHEQYF.

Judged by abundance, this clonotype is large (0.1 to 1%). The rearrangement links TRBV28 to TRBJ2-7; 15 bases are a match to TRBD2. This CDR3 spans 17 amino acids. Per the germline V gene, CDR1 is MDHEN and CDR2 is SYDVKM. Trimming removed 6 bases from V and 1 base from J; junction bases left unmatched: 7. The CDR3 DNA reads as TGTGCCAGCAGGCCGGGACTAGCGGGAGGCAGATCCTACGAGCAGTACTTC. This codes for CASRPGLAGGRSYEQYF. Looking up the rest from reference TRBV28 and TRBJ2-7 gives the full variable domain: DVKVTQSSRYLVKRTGEKVFLECVQDMDHENMFWYRQDPGLGLRLIYFSYDVKMKEKGDIPEGYSVSREKKERFSLILESASTNQTSMYLCASRPGLAGGRSYEQYFGPGTRLTVT.

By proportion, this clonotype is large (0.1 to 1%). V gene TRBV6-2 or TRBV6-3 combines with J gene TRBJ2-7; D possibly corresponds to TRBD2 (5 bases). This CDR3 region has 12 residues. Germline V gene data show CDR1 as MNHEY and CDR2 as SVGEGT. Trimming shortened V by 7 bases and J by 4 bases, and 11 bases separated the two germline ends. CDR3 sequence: CASTDEGYEQYF. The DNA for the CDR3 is TGTGCCAGCACCGACGAGGGTTACGAGCAGTACTTC.

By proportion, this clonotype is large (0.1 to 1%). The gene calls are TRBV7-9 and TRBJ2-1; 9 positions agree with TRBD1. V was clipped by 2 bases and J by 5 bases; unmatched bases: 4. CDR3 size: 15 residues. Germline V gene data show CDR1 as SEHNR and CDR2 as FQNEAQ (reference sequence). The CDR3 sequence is CASSLRDRADNEQFF. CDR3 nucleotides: TGTGCCAGCAGCTTAAGGGACAGGGCCGACAATGAGCAGTTCTTC.

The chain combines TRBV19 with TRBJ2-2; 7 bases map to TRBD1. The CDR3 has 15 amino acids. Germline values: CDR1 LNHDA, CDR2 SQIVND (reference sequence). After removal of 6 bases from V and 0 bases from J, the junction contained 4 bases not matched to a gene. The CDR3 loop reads CASRSGTANTGELFF. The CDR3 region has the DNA TGTGCCAGTAGATCCGGGACAGCGAACACCGGGGAGCTGTTTTTT.

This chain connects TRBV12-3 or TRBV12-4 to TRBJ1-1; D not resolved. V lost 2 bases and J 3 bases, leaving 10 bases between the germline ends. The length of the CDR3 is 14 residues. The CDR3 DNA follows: TGTGCCAGCAGTTTATTCTTCGGGGACACTGAAGCTTTCTTT. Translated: CASSLFFGDTEAFF.

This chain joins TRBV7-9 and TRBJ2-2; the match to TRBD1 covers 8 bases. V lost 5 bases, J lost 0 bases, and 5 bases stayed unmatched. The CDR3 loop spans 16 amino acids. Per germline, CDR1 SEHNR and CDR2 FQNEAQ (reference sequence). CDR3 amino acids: CASSHRQGSNTGELFF. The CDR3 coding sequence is TGTGCCAGCAGCCACCGACAGGGGTCGAACACCGGGGAGCTGTTTTTT.

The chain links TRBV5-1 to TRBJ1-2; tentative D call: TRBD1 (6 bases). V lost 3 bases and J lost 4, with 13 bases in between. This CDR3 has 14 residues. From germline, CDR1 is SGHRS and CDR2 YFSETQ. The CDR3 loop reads CASSSAGGLYGYTF. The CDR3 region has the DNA TGCGCCAGCAGCTCGGCGGGGGGCCTCTATGGCTACACCTTC.

CDR3 sequence: CASSLVAAGGDTQYF. The DNA for the CDR3 is TGCGCCAGCAGCTTGGTGGCAGCTGGAGGAGATACGCAGTATTTT. The chain has TRBV5-1 and TRBJ2-3; tentatively, D is TRBD2 (5 bases). The CDR3 is 15 amino acids. Germline assignment: CDR1 SGHRS and CDR2 YFSETQ. The V end was cut by 0 bases, the J end by 5 bases, with 13 bases between.